This T cell receptor (beta chain) originates from a study of T-cell memory formation after mild COVID-19. Overall study results and limits: Clonal second-wave expansions that peaked on day 37 had unconfirmed SARS-CoV-2 specificity. For contracting clones, CD4+ ones sat mainly in CM and EM, CD8+ in EMRA.

This clonotype appeared many times. Its antigen remains unknown. Constant-segment primers and 5'RACE yielded cDNA libraries for TCR alpha and TCR beta, each carrying sample barcodes and UMIs. TCRdb itself ran the 5' RACE reads through MiXCR, one entry per CDR3 protein. The top ten clones hold approximately 39% of a sample with about 58,000 distinct CDR3 sequences, roughly 26% of them seen once. This CDR3 is 20 amino acids long. Germline-derived CDR1 and CDR2 are KGHSH and LQKENI. Trimming took 3 bases from V and 0 from J, leaving 26 bases between them. Sample: PBMCs or a T cell subset sorted from them (not recorded which). The clonotype comes from a man aged 18 to 29 who had mild COVID-19 (a few samples of this study predate the infection). Cell type and time point are not known. The rearrangement links TRBV18 to TRBJ2-5; the D gene is possibly TRBD2 (5 bases). The CDR3 region is CASSPPPGRGFVGYQETQYF. Here the CDR3 DNA reads TGTGCCAGCTCACCTCCACCGGGCCGAGGGTTTGTGGGGTACCAAGAGACCCAGTACTTC.